This T cell receptor (beta chain) stems from a study of early T cells in non-severe SARS-CoV-2 infection (TCRdb year 2021). Describing the broader study: Because TCR sequencing was done on bulk RNA from unsorted whole blood, the alpha and beta chains could not be paired.

This was a case-control study nested in a cohort of healthcare workers in London, UK, who had nasopharyngeal swab PCR tests and blood samples taken every week. Healthcare workers were enrolled in the week of the UK lockdown, from 23 to 31 March 2020, and were followed every week for up to roughly 15 weeks. V loses 3 bases, J loses 0 bases, and the germline ends lie 6 bases apart. CDR1 and CDR2 are drawn from the germline V gene (reference sequence): DFQATT, SNEGSKA. Measured from the cysteine to the phenylalanine, the CDR3 is 12 residues long. The only DNA kept is the CDR3, 36 bases in frame from the first base. In its sample, this clonotype was seen many times. Its antigen specificity is not known. It has no much larger one-base neighbor in the sample; base qualities were not kept. Library construction relied on 5' RACE. Instrument used: NextSeq 500. Unique molecular identifiers were attached to individual cDNA molecules in the TCR library protocol so that sequencing error and PCR bias could be corrected. Sequencing covered both TCR alpha and beta chains, and within each sample the abundances of alpha and beta sequences were tightly co-correlated. The authors processed their data as follows. Decombinator V4 was used to annotate the V gene, J gene and CDR3 of the TCR sequences. Expanded TCRs were defined as changing significantly between any two time points under a Poisson model with p below 0.0001. TCR abundances were normalised to the total number of TCRs sequenced in each sample and reported as counts per million. TRAV1-2 paired with TRAJ12, TRAJ20 or TRAJ33 defined MAIT TCRs, while TRAV10 paired with TRAJ18 defined iNKT TCRs. VDJdb, accessed 1 November 2021, was searched for CMV, EBV and SARS-CoV-2 annotated TCRs, with TCRs annotated for multiple antigens excluded. The public reads were quality trimmed at Q25 with fastp and then assembled into clones with MiXCR by TCRdb, keeping productive beta chains. When rows share a CDR3 protein, they turn into one entry using the most common DNA and genes. These V and J calls originate from TCRdb's pipeline instead of the authors' own analysis. The sample table records tens of thousands of distinct CDR3 sequences; under 9% of these occur just once. Of the sample, 3.5% to 4% falls within the top ten clones.

What the research found in general, with its limitations: VDJdb matching was skewed toward anti-spike CD8 responses and likely underestimated virus-specific expansions, missing private and CD4 specificities.

Recombination linked TRBV20-1 to TRBJ2-7; the D gene is not confidently resolved. The sample in question was whole blood, obtained at baseline. The TCR originated in an adult who was a healthcare worker with PCR-confirmed SARS-CoV-2 infection or an uninfected control (not recorded which). The encoded CDR3 is CSASPSSYEQYF. The base sequence is TGCAGTGCTAGTCCGAGCTCCTACGAGCAGTACTTC.